A selection of T cell receptor beta chains follows, all from one sample in a study of cytomegalovirus exposure and HLA in healthy donors. The protocol was immunoSEQ multiplex PCR, while the TCRdb copy is restricted to in-frame clones and leaves out a portion. The table shows roughly 120,000 clones, with around 78% occurring only once. Material: PBMCs. All receptors derive from a man aged 40-50 years in good health and CMV-seronegative. CDR3s include the opening cysteine and the closing phenylalanine or tryptophan. Fields, in order: V gene, clone size, CDR3 length, D gene, J gene, CDR3 protein, CDR3 DNA. D genes are given only for firm matches. Only some rows state a clone size, as once, few, many or a class for expanded clones.

V: TRBV28
size: NA
length: 15
D: TRBD1
J: TRBJ1-1
CDR3: CASSLSRTGNTEAFF
DNA: TGTGCCAGCAGTTTATCCAGGACAGGGAACACTGAAGCTTTCTTT

V: TRBV29-1
size: NA
length: 13
D: NA
J: TRBJ1-5
CDR3: CSVEEPAGQPQHF
DNA: TGCAGCGTTGAAGAACCCGCGGGGCAGCCCCAGCATTTT

V: TRBV28
size: NA
length: 15
D: TRBD1
J: TRBJ2-1
CDR3: CASSAGTGLINEQFF
DNA: TGTGCCAGCAGCGCCGGGACAGGGCTTATCAATGAGCAGTTCTTC

V: TRBV6-5
size: NA
length: 14
D: NA
J: TRBJ2-7
CDR3: CASTLNRDSYEQYF
DNA: TGTGCCAGCACTTTAAACAGGGACTCCTACGAGCAGTACTTC

V: TRBV10-1
size: NA
length: 16
D: NA
J: TRBJ1-2
CDR3: CASSRKPPLAVLGYTF
DNA: TGCGCCAGCAGCCGGAAGCCTCCTCTGGCGGTACTTGGCTACACCTTC

V: TRBV7-2
size: NA
length: 15
D: TRBD1
J: TRBJ1-4
CDR3: CASSLAGGQTEKLFF
DNA: TGTGCCAGCAGCTTAGCGGGGGGACAGACCGAAAAACTGTTTTTT

V: TRBV13
size: NA
length: 15
D: TRBD2
J: TRBJ2-3
CDR3: CASSPGLAETDTQYF
DNA: TGTGCCAGCAGCCCAGGACTAGCGGAGACAGATACGCAGTATTTT

V: TRBV18
size: NA
length: 16
D: TRBD1
J: TRBJ1-5
CDR3: CASSPLPGQGGQPQHF
DNA: TGTGCCAGCTCACCACTACCGGGACAGGGGGGTCAGCCCCAGCATTTT

V: TRBV15
size: NA
length: 14
D: TRBD2
J: TRBJ2-3
CDR3: CATSRVGGTDTQYF
DNA: TGTGCCACCAGCAGAGTCGGGGGGACAGATACGCAGTATTTT

V: TRBV4-1
size: NA
length: 15
D: NA
J: TRBJ1-2
CDR3: CASSQTAADYNGYTF
DNA: TGCGCCAGCAGCCAGACAGCTGCCGATTACAATGGCTACACCTTC

V: TRBV2
size: few
length: 13
D: NA
J: TRBJ1-1
CDR3: CASKGQTNTEAFF
DNA: TGTGCCAGCAAGGGGCAGACGAACACTGAAGCTTTCTTT

V: TRBV7-2
size: NA
length: 11
D: NA
J: TRBJ2-1
CDR3: CASSFIYEQFF
DNA: TGTGCCAGCAGCTTTATCTATGAGCAGTTCTTC

V: TRBV27
size: NA
length: 13
D: NA
J: TRBJ1-4
CDR3: CASGRGGGQKLFF
DNA: TGTGCCAGCGGTCGGGGGGGAGGACAGAAACTGTTTTTT

V: TRBV27
size: once
length: 15
D: TRBD1
J: TRBJ1-2
CDR3: CASSDPGGSDYGYTF
DNA: TGTGCCAGCAGTGACCCAGGGGGCTCTGACTATGGCTACACCTTC

V: TRBV2
size: NA
length: 14
D: NA
J: TRBJ1-6
CDR3: CASSVTEMNSPLHF
DNA: TGTGCCAGCAGTGTTACAGAGATGAATTCACCCCTCCACTTT

V: TRBV1
size: NA
length: 15
D: NA
J: TRBJ1-2
CDR3: CTSSRGTGGEYGYTF
DNA: TGCACCAGCAGCCGGGGGACAGGGGGGGAATATGGCTACACCTTC